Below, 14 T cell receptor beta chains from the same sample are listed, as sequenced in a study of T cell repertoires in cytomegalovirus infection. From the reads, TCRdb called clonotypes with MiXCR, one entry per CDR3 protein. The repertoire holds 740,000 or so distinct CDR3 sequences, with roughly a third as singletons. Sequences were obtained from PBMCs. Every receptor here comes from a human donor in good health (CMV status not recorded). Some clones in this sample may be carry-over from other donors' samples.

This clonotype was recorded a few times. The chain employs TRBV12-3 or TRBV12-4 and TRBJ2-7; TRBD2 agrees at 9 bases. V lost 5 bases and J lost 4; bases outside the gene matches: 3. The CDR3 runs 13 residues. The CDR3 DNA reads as TGTGCCAGCAGTGCGGGGGGGATGTACGAGCAGTACTTC. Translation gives CASSAGGMYEQYF.

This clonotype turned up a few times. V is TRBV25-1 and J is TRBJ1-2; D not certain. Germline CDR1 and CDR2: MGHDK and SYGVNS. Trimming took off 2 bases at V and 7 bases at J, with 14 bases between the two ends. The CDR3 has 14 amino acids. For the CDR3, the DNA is TGTGCCAGCAGTGAAGGGCCGGGAGTAGGTGGCTACACCTTC. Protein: CASSEGPGVGGYTF.

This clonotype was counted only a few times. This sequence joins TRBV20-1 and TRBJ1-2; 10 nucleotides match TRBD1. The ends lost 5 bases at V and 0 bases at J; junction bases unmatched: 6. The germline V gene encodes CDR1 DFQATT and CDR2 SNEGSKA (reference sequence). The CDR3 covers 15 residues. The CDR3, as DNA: TGCAGTGCTCCTGGACAGGGGGGGACTAACTATGGCTACACCTTC. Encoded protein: CSAPGQGGTNYGYTF.

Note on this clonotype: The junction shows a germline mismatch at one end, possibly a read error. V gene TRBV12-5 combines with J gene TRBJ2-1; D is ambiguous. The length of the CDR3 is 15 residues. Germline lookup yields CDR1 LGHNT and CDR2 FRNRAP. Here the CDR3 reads CASAPMRAAYNEQFF. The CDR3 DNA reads TGTGCGAGTGCCCCGATGAGAGCCGCCTACAATGAGCAGTTCTTC.

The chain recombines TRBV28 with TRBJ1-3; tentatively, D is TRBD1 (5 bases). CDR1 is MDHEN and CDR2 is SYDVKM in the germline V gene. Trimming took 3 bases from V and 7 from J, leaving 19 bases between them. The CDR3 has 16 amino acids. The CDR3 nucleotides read TGTGCCAGCAGTTTGGGGGGTTCATTGGCGAGGAACACCATATATTTT. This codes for CASSLGGSLARNTIYF.

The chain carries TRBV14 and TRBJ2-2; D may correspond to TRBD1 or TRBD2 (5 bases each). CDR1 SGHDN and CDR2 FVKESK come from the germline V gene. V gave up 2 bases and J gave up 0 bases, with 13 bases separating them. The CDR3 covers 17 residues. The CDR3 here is CASSQLWGFTNTGELFF. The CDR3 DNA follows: TGTGCCAGCAGCCAATTGTGGGGGTTTACGAACACCGGGGAGCTGTTTTTT.

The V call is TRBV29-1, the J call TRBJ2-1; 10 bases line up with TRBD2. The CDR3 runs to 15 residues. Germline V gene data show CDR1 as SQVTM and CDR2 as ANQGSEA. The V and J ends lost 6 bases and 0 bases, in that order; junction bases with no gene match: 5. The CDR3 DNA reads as TGCAGCGTACTAGCGGGAAGGAGCTCCTACAATGAGCAGTTCTTC. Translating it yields CSVLAGRSSYNEQFF.

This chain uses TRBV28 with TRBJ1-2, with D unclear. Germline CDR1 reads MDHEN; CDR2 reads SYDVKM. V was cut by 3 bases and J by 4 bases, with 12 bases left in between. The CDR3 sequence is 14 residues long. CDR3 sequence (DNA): TGTGCCAGCAGTTTGAGTATCCGAAGCTATGGCTACACCTTC. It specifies CASSLSIRSYGYTF.

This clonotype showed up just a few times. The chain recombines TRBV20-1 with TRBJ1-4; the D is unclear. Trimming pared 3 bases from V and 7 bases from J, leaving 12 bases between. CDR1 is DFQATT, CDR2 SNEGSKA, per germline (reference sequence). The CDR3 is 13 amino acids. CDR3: CSASGPRGEKLFF. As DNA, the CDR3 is TGCAGTGCTAGTGGACCCCGGGGTGAAAAACTGTTTTTT.

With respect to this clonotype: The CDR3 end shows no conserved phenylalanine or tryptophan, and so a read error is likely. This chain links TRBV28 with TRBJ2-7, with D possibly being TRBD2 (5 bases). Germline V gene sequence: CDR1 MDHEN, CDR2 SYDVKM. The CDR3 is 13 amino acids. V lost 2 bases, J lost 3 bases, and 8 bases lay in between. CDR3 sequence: CASSLDYNYEQYL. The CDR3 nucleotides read TGTGCCAGCAGTTTAGACTACAACTACGAGCAGTACTTA.

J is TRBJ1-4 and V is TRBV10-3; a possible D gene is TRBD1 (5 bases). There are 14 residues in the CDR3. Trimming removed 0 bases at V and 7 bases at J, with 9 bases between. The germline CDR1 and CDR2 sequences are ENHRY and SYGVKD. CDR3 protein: CAISESGRVEKLFF. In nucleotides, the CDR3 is TGTGCCATCAGTGAGTCGGGCAGGGTTGAAAAACTGTTTTTT.

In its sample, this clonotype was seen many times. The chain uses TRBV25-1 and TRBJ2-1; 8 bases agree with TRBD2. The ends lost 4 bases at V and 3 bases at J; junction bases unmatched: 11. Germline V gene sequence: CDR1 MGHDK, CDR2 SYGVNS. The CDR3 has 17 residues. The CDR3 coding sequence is TGTGCCAGCAGTGGGACCTCCGGGACTAGTCTCTACAATGAGCAGTTCTTC. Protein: CASSGTSGTSLYNEQFF. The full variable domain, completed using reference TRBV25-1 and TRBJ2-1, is EADIYQTPRYLVIGTGKKITLECSQTMGHDKMYWYQQDPGMELHLIHYSYGVNSTEKGDLSSESTVSRIRTEHFPLTLESARPSHTSQYLCASSGTSGTSLYNEQFFGPGTRLTVL.

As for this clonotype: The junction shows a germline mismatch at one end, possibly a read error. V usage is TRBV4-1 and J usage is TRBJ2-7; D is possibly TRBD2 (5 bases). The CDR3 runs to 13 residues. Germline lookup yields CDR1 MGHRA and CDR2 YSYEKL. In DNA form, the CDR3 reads TGCGACAGCAGCCAAGAAAGAGGGTACGAGCAGTACTTC. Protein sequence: CDSSQERGYEQYF.

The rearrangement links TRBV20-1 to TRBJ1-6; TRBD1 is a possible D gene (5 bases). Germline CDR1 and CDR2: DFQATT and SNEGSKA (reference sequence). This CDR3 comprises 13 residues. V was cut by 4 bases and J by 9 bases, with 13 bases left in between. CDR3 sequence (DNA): TGCAGTGCTATAGAGGGGATAGTTTCACCCCTCCACTTT. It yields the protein CSAIEGIVSPLHF.